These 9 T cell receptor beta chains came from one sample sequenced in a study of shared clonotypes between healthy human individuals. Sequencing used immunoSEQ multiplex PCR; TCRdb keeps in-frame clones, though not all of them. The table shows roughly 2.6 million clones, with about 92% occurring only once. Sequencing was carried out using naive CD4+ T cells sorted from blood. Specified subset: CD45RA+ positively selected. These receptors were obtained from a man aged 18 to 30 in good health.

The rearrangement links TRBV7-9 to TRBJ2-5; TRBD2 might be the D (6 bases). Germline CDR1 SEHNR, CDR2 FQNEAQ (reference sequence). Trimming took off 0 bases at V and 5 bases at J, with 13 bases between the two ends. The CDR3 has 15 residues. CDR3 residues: CASSLAHGGRETQYF. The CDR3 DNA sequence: TGTGCCAGCAGCTTAGCGCACGGGGGACGGGAGACCCAGTACTTC.

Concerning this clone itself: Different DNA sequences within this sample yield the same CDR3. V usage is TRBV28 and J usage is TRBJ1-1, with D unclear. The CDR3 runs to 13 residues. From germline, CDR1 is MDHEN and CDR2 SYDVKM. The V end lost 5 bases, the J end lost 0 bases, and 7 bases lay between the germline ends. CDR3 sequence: CASSRTVNTEAFF. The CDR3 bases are TGTGCCAGCAGTCGTACAGTGAACACTGAAGCTTTCTTT.

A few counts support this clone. The CDR3 DNA is TGCGCCAGCAGCGTGGCAGGGGGAGGTGAAAAACTGTTTTTT. This sequence encodes CASSVAGGGEKLFF. The V gene is TRBV5-1, the J gene TRBJ1-4; 7 positions agree with TRBD1. Trimming removed 4 bases from V and 7 bases from J; junction bases left unmatched: 7. Germline V gene lookup returns CDR1 SGHRS and CDR2 YFSETQ. The CDR3 extends over 14 amino acids.

CDR3 bases: TGTGCCAGCAGTGCACCAGGCGGGACTAGCGGGAGGGCCGTCGGGGAGCTGTTTTTT. Translated, it gives CASSAPGGTSGRAVGELFF. The rearrangement uses TRBV6-1 and TRBJ2-2; 16 nucleotides line up with TRBD2. Germline lookup yields CDR1 MNHNS and CDR2 SASEGT. The trim removed 4 bases at V and 7 bases at J, leaving 12 bases unmatched. CDR3 length: 19 residues.

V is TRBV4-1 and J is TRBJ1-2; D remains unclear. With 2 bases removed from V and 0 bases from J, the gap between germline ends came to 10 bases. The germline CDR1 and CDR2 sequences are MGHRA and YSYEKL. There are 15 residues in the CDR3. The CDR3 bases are TGCGCCAGCAGCCAACCGGGCAGGACTAACTATGGCTACACCTTC. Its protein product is CASSQPGRTNYGYTF.

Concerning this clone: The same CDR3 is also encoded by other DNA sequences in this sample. The CDR3 DNA reads as TGCGCCAGCAGCTTGGGGTTGCAAGAGACCCAGTACTTC. It is translated as CASSLGLQETQYF. The chain uses TRBV5-1 and TRBJ2-5, with D unclear. This CDR3 is 13 amino acids long. Trimming cost V 0 bases and J 2 bases, with 5 bases left between them. From germline, CDR1 is SGHRS and CDR2 YFSETQ.

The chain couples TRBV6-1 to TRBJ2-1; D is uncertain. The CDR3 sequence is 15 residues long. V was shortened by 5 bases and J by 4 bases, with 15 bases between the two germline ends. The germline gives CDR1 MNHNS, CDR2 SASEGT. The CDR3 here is CASSLTQRYYNEQFF. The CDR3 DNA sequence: TGTGCCAGCAGTTTGACACAAAGATATTACAATGAGCAGTTCTTC.

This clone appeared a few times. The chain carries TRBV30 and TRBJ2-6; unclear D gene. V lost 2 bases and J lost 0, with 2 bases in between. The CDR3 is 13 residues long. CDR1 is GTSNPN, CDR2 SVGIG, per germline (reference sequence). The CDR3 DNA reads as TGTGCCTGGAGTATCTCTGGGGCCAACGTCCTGACTTTC. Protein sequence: CAWSISGANVLTF.

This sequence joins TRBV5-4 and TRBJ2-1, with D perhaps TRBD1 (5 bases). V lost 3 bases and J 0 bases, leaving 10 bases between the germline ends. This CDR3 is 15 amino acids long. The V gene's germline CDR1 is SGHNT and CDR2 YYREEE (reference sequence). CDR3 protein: CASSSDTLSYNEQFF. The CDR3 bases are TGTGCCAGCAGCTCGGACACCCTCTCCTACAATGAGCAGTTCTTC.